The rows below give T cell receptor beta chains drawn from one sample of a study of cytomegalovirus exposure and HLA in healthy donors. Method: immunoSEQ multiplex PCR; TCRdb's copy keeps in-frame clones and lacks some. The sample has some 250,000 clones, over 80% seen once. The sequencing sample was made of PBMCs. The receptors here all came from a woman aged 40 to 50 in good health and CMV-seropositive. Both conserved end residues are trimmed from each CDR3. Fields, in order: D gene, V gene, CDR3 protein. The D gene is left open where the match is weak.

D: TRBD2
V: TRBV5-6
CDR3: ASSLVIMGGAYEQY

D: TRBD1
V: TRBV6-5
CDR3: ASSYSDRPYEQY

D: .
V: TRBV4-2
CDR3: ASSQDELDSEKLF

D: .
V: TRBV7-2
CDR3: ASSLDVGHPNTEAF

D: TRBD1
V: TRBV27
CDR3: ASRGQGVNTEAF

D: TRBD1
V: TRBV19
CDR3: ASRDRLSGELF

D: .
V: TRBV19
CDR3: AGSTQKTGLWQGYT

D: TRBD2
V: TRBV7-8
CDR3: ASSRGGPSDTQY

D: TRBD1
V: TRBV18
CDR3: ASSPQGQGVYSGNTIY

D: TRBD1
V: TRBV19
CDR3: ASRNRGIDGQPQH

D: .
V: TRBV6-4
CDR3: ASSPLSTGVNTEAF

D: TRBD2
V: TRBV5-4
CDR3: ASSQGLAGGIDTQY

D: .
V: TRBV19
CDR3: ASSVRDSFRH

D: TRBD1
V: TRBV11-2
CDR3: ASSRIRDRGFYGYT

D: TRBD1
V: TRBV9
CDR3: ASSYDRAGYEQY

D: .
V: TRBV7-2
CDR3: ASSPQAAGRQPQH

D: .
V: TRBV19
CDR3: ASKAMGRGEKNQPQH

D: TRBD1
V: TRBV10-3
CDR3: AISVTGDGYT

D: .
V: TRBV9
CDR3: ASSLISTFQETQY

D: .
V: TRBV14
CDR3: ASSGPEVNSPLH

D: .
V: TRBV7-9
CDR3: ASSLVFRSEQY

D: .
V: TRBV19
CDR3: ASSPRSSYNSPLH

D: .
V: TRBV7-9
CDR3: ASRDAGSPTDTQY

D: .
V: TRBV29-1
CDR3: STTPGGGYGYT

D: .
V: TRBV6-5
CDR3: ASSYAAGAVNEQF

D: TRBD2
V: TRBV6-5
CDR3: ASSWASGEETQY

D: TRBD1
V: TRBV11-3
CDR3: ASSLRTGRSTEAF

D: TRBD1
V: TRBV25-1
CDR3: ASSGGYRGRSGANVLT

D: TRBD1
V: TRBV7-9
CDR3: ASSFTSGTGGYNEQF

D: TRBD1
V: TRBV19
CDR3: ASSRTGGYETQY

D: TRBD1
V: TRBV6-5
CDR3: ASRGQGWGEQY

D: TRBD1
V: TRBV7-2
CDR3: ASSFGTGTHQPQH

D: TRBD1
V: TRBV19
CDR3: ASSLGQGLNSPLH

D: .
V: TRBV2
CDR3: ARSTGPFSNQPQH

D: .
V: TRBV9
CDR3: ASSLTDTQY

D: TRBD1
V: TRBV7-8
CDR3: ASSSGTGLGNTEAF

D: .
V: TRBV28
CDR3: ASIEGLNKYNEQF

D: .
V: TRBV7-2
CDR3: ASIRTQGEGSRGYT

D: .
V: TRBV30
CDR3: AWSGNYGYT

D: .
V: TRBV7-9
CDR3: ASSLVQPYLYGYT

D: TRBD1
V: TRBV5-6
CDR3: ASSSGQTNQPQH